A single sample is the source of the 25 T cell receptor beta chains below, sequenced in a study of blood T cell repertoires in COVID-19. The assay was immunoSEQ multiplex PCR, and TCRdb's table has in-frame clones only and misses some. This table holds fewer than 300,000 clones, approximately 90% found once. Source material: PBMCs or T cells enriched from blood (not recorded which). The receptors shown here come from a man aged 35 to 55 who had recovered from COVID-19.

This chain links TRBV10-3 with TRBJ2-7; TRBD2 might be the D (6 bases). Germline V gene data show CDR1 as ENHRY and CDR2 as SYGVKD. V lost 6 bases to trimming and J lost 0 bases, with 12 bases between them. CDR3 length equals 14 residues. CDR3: CAIRPGDSSYEQYF. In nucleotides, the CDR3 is TGTGCCATCAGGCCGGGGGATAGCTCCTACGAGCAGTACTTC.

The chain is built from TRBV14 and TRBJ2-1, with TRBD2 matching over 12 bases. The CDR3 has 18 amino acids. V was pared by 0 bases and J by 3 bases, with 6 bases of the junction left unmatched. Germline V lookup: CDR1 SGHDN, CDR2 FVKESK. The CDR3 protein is CASSQDRLAGGVYNEQFF. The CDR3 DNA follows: TGTGCCAGCAGCCAAGACCGGCTAGCGGGAGGGGTCTACAATGAGCAGTTCTTC. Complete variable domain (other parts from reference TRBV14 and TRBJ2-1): EAGVTQFPSHSVIEKGQTVTLRCDPISGHDNLYWYRRVMGKEIKFLLHFVKESKQDESGMPNNRFLAERTGGTYSTLKVQPAELEDSGVYFCASSQDRLAGGVYNEQFFGPGTRLTVL.

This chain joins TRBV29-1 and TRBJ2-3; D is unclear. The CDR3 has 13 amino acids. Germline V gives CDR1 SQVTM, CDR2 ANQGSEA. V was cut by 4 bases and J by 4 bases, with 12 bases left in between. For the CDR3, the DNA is TGCAGCGTTGGCGGCAGTGGTCCAGATACGCAGTATTTT. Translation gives CSVGGSGPDTQYF.

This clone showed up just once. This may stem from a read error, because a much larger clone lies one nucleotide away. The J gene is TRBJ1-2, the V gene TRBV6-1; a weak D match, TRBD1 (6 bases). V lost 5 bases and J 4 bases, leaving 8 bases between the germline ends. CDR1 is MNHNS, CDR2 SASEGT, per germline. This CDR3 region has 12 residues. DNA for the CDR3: TGTGCCAGCAGTTGGGACATCTATGGCTACACCTTC. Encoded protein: CASSWDIYGYTF.

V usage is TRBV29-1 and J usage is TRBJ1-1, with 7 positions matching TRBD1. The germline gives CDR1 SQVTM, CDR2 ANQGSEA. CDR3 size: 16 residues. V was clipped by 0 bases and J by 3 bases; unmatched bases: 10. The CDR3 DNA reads TGCAGCGTTGAAGATCAAGGCAGGGGGATCGACACTGAAGCTTTCTTT. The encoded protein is CSVEDQGRGIDTEAFF.

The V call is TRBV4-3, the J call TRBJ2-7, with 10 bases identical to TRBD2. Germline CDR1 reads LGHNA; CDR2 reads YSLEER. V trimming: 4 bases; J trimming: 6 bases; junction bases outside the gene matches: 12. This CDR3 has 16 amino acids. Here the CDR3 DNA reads TGCGCCAGCAGCCCGCACCTAGCGGGAGAAAGCGGCGAGCAGTACTTC. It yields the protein CASSPHLAGESGEQYF.

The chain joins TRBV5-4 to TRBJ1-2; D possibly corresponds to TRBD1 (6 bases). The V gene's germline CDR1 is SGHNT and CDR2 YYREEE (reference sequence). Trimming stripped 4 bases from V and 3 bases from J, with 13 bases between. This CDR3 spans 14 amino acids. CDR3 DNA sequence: TGTGCCAGCAGCCAACAGGGTTTCGACTATGGCTACACCTTC. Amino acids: CASSQQGFDYGYTF.

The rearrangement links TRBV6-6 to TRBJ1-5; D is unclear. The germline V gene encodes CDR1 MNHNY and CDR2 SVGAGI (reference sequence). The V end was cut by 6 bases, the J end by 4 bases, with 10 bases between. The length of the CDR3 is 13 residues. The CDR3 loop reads CASRWRENQPQHF. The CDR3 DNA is TGTGCCAGCAGGTGGAGGGAAAATCAGCCCCAGCATTTT.

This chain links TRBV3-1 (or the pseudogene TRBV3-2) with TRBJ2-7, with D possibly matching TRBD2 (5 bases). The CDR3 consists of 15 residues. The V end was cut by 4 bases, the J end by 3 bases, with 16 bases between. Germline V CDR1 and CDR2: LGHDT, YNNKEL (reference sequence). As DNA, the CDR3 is TGTGCCAGCAGCCCCGACTCCCACCGGGACTACGAGCAGTACTTC. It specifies CASSPDSHRDYEQYF.

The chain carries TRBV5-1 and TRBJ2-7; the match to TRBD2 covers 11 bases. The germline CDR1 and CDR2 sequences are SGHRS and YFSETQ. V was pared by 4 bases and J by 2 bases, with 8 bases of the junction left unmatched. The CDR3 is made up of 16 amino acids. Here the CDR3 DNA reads TGCGCCAGCAGCCGAGGGACTAGCGGTAAGACCTACGAGCAGTACTTC. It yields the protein CASSRGTSGKTYEQYF.

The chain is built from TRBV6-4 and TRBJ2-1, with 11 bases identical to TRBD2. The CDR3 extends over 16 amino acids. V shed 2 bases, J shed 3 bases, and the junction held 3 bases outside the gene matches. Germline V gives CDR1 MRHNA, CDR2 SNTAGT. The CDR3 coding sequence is TGTGCCAGCAGTGACACAGGGACTAGCGGCTACAATGAGCAGTTCTTC. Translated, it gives CASSDTGTSGYNEQFF.

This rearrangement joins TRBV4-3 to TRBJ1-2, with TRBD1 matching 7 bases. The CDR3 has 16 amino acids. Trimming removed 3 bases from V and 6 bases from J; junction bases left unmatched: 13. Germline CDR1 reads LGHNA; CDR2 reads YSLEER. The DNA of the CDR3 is TGCGCCAGCAGCCAGTGGGGCAGGGGGGTAAAGGATGGCTACACCTTC. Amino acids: CASSQWGRGVKDGYTF.

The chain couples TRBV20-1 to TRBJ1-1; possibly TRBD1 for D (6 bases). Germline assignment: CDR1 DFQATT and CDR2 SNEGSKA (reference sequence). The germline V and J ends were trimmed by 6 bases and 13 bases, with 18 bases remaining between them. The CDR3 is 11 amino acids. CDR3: CSARRDMWCFF. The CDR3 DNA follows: TGCAGTGCGCGACGGGACATGTGGTGTTTCTTT.

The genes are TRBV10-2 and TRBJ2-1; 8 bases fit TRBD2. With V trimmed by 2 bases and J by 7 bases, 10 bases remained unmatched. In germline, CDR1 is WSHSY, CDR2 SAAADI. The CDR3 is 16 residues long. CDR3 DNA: TGCGCCAGCAGTGAGGTCGGGGGGGCCTTCCCGAATGAGCAGTTCTTC. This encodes CASSEVGGAFPNEQFF.

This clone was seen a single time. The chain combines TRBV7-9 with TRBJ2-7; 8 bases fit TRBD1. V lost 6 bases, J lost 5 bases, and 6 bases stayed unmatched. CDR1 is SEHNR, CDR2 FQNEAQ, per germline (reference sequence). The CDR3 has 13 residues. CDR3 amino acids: CASRPQGADEQYF. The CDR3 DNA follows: TGTGCCAGCAGGCCGCAGGGGGCGGACGAGCAGTACTTC.

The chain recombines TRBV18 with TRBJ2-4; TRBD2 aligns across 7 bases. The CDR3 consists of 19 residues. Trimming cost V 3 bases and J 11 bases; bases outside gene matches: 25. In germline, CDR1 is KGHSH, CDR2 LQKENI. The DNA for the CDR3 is TGTGCCAGCTCACCGGATAGTTCGTTGGCTAGCGGCCCGCGGCCTGTTCAGTACTTC. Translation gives CASSPDSSLASGPRPVQYF. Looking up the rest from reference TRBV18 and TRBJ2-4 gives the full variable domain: NAGVMQNPRHLVRRRGQEARLRCSPMKGHSHVYWYRQLPEEGLKFMVYLQKENIIDESGMPKERFSAEFPKEGPSILRIQQVVRGDSAAYFCASSPDSSLASGPRPVQYFGAGTRLSVL.

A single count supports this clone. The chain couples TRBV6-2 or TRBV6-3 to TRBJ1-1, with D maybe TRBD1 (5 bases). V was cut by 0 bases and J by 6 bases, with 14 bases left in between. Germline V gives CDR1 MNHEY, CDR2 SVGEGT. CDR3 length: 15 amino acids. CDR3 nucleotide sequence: TGTGCCAGCAGTTACTCGAAAGTACCCAGGGCTGAAGCTTTCTTT. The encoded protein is CASSYSKVPRAEAFF.

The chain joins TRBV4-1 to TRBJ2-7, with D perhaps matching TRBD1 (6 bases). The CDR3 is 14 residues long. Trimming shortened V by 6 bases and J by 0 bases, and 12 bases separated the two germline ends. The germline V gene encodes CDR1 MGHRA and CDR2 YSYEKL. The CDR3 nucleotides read TGCGCCAGCAGGGACCCCAGGGGCTCCTACGAGCAGTACTTC. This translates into CASRDPRGSYEQYF.

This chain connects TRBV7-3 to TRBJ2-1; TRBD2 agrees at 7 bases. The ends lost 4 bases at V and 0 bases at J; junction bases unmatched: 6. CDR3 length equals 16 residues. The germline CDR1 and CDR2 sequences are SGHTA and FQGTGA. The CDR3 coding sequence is TGTGCCAGCAGCTACACTAGCGCGGACTCCTACAATGAGCAGTTCTTC. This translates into CASSYTSADSYNEQFF.

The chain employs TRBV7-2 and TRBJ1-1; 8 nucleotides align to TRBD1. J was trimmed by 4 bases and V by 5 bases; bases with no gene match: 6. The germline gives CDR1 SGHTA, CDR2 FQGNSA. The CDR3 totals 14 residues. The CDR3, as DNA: TGTGCCAGCAGCGAACAGGGGGGAGGCACTGAAGCTTTCTTT. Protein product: CASSEQGGGTEAFF. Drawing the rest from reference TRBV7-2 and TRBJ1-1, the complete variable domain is GAGVSQSPSNKVTEKGKDVELRCDPISGHTALYWYRQSLGQGLEFLIYFQGNSAPDKSGLPSDRFSAERTGGSVSTLTIQRTQQEDSAVYLCASSEQGGGTEAFFGQGTRLTVV.

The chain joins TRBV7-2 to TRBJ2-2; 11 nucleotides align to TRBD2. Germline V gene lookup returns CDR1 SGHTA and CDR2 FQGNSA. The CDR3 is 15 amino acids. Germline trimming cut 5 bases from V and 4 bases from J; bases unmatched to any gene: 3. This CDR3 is CASSHGLAGTGELFF. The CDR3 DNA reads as TGTGCCAGCAGCCACGGACTAGCGGGCACCGGGGAGCTGTTTTTT. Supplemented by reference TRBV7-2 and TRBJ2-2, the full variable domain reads GAGVSQSPSNKVTEKGKDVELRCDPISGHTALYWYRQSLGQGLEFLIYFQGNSAPDKSGLPSDRFSAERTGGSVSTLTIQRTQQEDSAVYLCASSHGLAGTGELFFGEGSRLTVL.

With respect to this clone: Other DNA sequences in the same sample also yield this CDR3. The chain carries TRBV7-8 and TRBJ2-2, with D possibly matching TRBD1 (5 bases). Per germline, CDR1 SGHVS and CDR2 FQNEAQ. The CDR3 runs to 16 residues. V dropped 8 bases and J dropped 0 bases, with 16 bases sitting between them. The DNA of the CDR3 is TGTGCCAGCTCCCGGCTGGCAGGGCCGAACACCGGGGAGCTGTTTTTT. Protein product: CASSRLAGPNTGELFF. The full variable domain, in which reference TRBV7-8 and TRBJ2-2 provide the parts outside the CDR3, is GAGVSQSPRYKVAKRGQDVALRCDPISGHVSLFWYQQALGQGPEFLTYFQNEAQLDKSGLPSDRFFAERPEGSVSTLKIQRTQQEDSAVYLCASSRLAGPNTGELFFGEGSRLTVL.

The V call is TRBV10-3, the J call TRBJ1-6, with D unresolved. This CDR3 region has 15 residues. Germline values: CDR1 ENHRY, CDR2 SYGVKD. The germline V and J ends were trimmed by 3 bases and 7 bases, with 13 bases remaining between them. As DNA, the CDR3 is TGTGCCATCAGTGAAGACGGTCGGGAAAATTCACCCCTCCACTTT. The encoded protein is CAISEDGRENSPLHF.

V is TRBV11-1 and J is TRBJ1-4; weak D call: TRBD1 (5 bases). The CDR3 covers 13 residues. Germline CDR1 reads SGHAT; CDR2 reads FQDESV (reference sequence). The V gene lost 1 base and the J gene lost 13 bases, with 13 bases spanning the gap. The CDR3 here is CASSLDGGGGLFF. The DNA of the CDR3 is TGTGCCAGCAGCTTAGACGGAGGCGGGGGACTGTTTTTT.

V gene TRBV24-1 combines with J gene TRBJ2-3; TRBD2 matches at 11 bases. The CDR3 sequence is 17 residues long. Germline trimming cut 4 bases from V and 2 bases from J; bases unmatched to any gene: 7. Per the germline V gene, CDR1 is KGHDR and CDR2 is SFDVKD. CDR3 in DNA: TGTGCCACCAGTGAGAGAACTAGCGGGAGAGCCACAGATACGCAGTATTTT. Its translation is CATSERTSGRATDTQYF.